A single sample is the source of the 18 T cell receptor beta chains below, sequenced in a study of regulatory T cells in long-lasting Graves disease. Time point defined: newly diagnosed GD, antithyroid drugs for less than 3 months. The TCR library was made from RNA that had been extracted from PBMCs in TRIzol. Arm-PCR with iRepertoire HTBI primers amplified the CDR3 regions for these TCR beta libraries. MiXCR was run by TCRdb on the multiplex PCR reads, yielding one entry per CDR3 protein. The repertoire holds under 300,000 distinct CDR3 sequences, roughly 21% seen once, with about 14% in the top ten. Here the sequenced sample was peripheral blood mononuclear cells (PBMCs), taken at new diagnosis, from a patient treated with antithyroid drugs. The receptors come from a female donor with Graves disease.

CDR3 bases: TGTGCCACCAGACGGGGCGCAGGGAACACCGGGGAGCTGTTTTTT. Its protein is CATRRGAGNTGELFF. The chain has TRBV6-1 and TRBJ2-2; tentatively, D is TRBD1 or TRBD2 (5 bases each). The V and J ends lost 10 bases and 1 base respectively, with 16 bases between them. This CDR3 is 15 amino acids long. Germline CDR1 reads MNHNS; CDR2 reads SASEGT.

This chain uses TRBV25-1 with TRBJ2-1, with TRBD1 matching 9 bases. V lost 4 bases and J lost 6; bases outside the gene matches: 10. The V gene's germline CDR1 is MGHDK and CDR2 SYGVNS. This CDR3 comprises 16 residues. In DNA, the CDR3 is TGTGCCAGCAGTGTCCCCGGGACAGGGCCCGGCAATGAGCAGTTCTTC. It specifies CASSVPGTGPGNEQFF.

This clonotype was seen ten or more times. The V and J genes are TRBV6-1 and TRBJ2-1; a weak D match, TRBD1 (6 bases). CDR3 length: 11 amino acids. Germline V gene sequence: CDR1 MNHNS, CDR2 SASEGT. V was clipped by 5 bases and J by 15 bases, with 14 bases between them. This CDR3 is CASSRGQRWFF. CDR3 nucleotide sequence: TGTGCCAGCAGTAGGGGACAACGGTGGTTCTTC.

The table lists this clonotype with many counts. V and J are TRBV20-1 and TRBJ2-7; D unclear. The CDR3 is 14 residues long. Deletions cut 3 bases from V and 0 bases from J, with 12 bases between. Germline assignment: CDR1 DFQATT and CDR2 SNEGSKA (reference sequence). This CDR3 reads CSARVDQSSYEQYF. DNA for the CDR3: TGCAGTGCTAGGGTGGACCAGAGCTCCTACGAGCAGTACTTC.

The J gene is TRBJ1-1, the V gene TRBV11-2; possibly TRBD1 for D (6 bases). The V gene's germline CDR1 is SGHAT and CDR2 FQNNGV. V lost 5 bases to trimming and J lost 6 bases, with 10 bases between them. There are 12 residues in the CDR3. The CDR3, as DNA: TGTGCCAGCAGCGGAGACAGGCCTGAAGCTTTCTTT. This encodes CASSGDRPEAFF.

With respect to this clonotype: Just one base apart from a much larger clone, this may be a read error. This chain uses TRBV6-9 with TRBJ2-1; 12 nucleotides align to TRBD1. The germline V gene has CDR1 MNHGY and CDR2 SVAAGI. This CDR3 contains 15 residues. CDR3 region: CASSQGTGGNNEQSF. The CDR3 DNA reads TGTGCCAGCAGTCAAGGGACAGGGGGCAACAATGAGCAGTCCTTC.

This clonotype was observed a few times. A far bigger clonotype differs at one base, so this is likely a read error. The CDR3 region is CASKQASGDNEQFF. In DNA, the CDR3 is TGTGCCAGCAAACAGGCAAGCGGTGACAATGAGCAGTTCTTC. The chain is built from TRBV2 and TRBJ2-5, with D perhaps assigned TRBD1 or TRBD2 (5 bases each). The DNA matches TRBJ2-1 better at its end, which makes the J call doubtful. The CDR3 covers 14 residues. The germline V gene encodes CDR1 SNHLY and CDR2 FYNNEI.

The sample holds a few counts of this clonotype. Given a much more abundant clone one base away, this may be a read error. The DNA for the CDR3 is TGTGCCGCCAGTGATTCGGGCCGCATGAACACTGAAGCTTTCTTT. Translating gives CAASDSGRMNTEAFF. The chain recombines TRBV24-1 with TRBJ1-1, with D unclear. CDR1 KGHDR and CDR2 SFDVKD come from the germline V gene. The CDR3 covers 15 residues.

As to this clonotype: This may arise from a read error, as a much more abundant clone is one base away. The DNA for the CDR3 is TGTGCCAGTGGTATGGCCTTCAGAAACAATGAGCAGTTCTTC. Translated, it gives CASGMAFRNNEQFF. The genes are TRBV19 and TRBJ2-1; no clear D gene. Germline V gene data show CDR1 as LNHDA and CDR2 as SQIVND (reference sequence). There are 14 residues in the CDR3.

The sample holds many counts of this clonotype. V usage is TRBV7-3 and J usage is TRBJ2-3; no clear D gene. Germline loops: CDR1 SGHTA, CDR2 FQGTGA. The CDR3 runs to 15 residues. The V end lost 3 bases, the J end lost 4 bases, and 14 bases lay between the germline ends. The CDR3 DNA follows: TGTGCCAGCAGCTTCGGCGCAACCGAGGCAGATACGCAGTATTTT. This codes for CASSFGATEADTQYF.

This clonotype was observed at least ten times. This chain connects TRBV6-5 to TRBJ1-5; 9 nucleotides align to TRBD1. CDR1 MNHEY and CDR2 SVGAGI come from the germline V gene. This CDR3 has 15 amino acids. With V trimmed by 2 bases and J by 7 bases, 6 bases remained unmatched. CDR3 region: CASSYDRGTRQPQHF. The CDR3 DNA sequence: TGTGCCAGCAGTTACGACAGGGGGACCAGACAGCCCCAGCATTTT.

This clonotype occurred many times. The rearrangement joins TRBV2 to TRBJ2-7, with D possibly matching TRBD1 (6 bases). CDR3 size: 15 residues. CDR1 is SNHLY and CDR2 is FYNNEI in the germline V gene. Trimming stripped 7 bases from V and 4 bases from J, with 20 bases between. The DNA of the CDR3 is TGTGCCAGCACCCCCATGGGGACACGCCCTTACGAGCAGTACTTC. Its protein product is CASTPMGTRPYEQYF.

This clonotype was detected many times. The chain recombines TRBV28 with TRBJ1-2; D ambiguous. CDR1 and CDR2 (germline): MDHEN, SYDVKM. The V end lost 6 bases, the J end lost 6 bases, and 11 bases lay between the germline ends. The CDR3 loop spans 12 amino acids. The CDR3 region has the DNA TGTGCCAGCAGCGACGGACTGGATGGCTACACCTTC. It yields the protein CASSDGLDGYTF.

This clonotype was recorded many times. The CDR3 sequence is CASTKQGMSDTQYF. DNA for the CDR3: TGTGCCAGCACCAAACAGGGAATGTCAGATACGCAGTATTTT. The rearrangement joins TRBV5-5 to TRBJ2-3; tentative D call: TRBD1 (6 bases). Germline V lookup: CDR1 SGHKS, CDR2 YYEKEE (reference sequence). V was pared by 6 bases and J by 4 bases, with 15 bases between. This CDR3 comprises 14 residues.

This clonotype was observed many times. The CDR3 DNA sequence: TGTGCCAGTAGTAGGCTGGCAGGGTCAGGTAGCAATCAGCCCCAGCATTTT. This translates into CASSRLAGSGSNQPQHF. The rearrangement uses TRBV19 and TRBJ1-5, with D possibly matching TRBD1 (5 bases). This CDR3 contains 17 residues. In germline, CDR1 is LNHDA, CDR2 SQIVND (reference sequence). V dropped 4 bases and J dropped 0 bases, with 16 bases sitting between them.

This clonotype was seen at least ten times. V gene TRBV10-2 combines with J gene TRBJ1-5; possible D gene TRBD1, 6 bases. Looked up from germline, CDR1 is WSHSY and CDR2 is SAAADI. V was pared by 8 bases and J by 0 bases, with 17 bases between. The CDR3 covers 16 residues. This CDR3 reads CASARGQRDSNQPQHF. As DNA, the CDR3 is TGCGCCAGCGCCAGAGGACAGAGAGATAGCAATCAGCCCCAGCATTTT.

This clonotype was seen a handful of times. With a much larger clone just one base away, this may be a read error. The CDR3 sequence: CASKGGTGSTDGYTF. The CDR3 bases are TGTGCCAGCAAGGGGGGGACAGGGAGTACTGATGGCTACACCTTC. The chain links TRBV2 to TRBJ1-2; the match to TRBD1 covers 9 bases. V lost 7 bases and J lost 6; bases outside the gene matches: 12. Per germline, CDR1 SNHLY and CDR2 FYNNEI. This CDR3 spans 15 amino acids.

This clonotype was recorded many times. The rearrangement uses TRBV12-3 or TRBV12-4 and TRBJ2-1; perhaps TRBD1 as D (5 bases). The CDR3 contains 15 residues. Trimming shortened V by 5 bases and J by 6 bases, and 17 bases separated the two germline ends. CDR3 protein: CASSPRGGRANEQFF. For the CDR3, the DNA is TGTGCCAGCAGTCCTAGGGGCGGTCGCGCCAATGAGCAGTTCTTC.